The T cell receptor beta chain described here comes from a study of human T cells and chemical hapten exposure. About the study: Across samples, TCR yields varied, mostly owing to small differences in pooled library volumes.

In regard to this clonotype: Its antigen is unidentified.

Total RNA came from unfractionated whole blood. Each cDNA molecule in the library carried unique molecular identifiers. Under the authors' procedure: Sample TCR counts, which ranged from 23,224 to 690,600, had a median of about 100,000. TCRdb fed the 5' RACE reads into MiXCR, producing one record per CDR3 protein. None of the V and J calls come from the authors' own analysis; TCRdb made them. The data hold approximately 80,000 distinct CDR3 sequences, with more than 15% observed a single time. Study outcomes and limitations: Among TCRs, those above 1 in 1000 frequency were unaffected by DPC sensitization.

The V gene end was trimmed by 3 bases and the J gene end by 2 bases; junction bases not matched to a gene: 3. Germline V lookup: CDR1 DFQATT, CDR2 SNEGSKA (reference sequence). The CDR3 covers 13 residues. The chain links TRBV20-1 to TRBJ2-7, with TRBD2 matching 8 bases. The clonotype was recovered from a female donor in good health. CDR3 in DNA: TGCAGTGCTAGTGAGGGACTAGCCTACGAGCAGTACTTC. It specifies CSASEGLAYEQYF.